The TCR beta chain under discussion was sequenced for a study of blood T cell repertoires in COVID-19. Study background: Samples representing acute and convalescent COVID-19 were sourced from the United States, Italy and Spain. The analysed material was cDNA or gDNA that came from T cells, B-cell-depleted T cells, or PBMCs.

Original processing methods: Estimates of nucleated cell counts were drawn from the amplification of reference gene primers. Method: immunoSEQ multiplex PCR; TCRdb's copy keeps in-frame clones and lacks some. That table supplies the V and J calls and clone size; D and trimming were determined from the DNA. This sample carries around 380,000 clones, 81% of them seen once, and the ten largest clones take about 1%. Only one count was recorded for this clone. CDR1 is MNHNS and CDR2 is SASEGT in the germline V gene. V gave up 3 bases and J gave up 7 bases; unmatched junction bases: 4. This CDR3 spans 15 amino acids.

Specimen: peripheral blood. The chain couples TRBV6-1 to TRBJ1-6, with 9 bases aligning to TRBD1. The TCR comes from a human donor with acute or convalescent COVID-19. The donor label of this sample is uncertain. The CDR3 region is CASSDGQGFNSPLHF. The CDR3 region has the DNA TGTGCCAGCAGTGATGGACAGGGGTTCAATTCACCCCTCCACTTT.